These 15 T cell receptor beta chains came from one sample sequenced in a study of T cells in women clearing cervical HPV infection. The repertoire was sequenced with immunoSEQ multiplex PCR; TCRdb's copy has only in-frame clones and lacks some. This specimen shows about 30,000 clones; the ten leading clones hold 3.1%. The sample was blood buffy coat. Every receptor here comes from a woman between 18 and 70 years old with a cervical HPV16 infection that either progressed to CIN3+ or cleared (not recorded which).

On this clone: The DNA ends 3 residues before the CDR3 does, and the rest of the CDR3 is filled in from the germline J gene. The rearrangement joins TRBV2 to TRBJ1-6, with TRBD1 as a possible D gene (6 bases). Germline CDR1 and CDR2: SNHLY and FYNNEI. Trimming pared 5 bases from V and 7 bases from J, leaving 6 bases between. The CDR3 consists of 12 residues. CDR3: CASSQGNSPLHF. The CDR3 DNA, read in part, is TGTGCCAGCAGTCAGGGGAATTCACCC. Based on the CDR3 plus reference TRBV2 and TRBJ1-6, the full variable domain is EPEVTQTPSHQVTQMGQEVILRCVPISNHLYFYWYRQILGQKVEFLVSFYNNEISEKSEIFDDQFSVERPDGSNFTLKIRSTKLEDSAMYFCASSQGNSPLHFGNGTRLTVT.

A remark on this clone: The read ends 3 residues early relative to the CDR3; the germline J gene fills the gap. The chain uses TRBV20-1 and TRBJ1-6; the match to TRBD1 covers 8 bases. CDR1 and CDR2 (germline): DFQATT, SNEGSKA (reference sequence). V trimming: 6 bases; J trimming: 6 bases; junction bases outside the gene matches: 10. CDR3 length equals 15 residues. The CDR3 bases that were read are TGCAGTGCAAACACAGGGGGTTATGGTAATTCACCC. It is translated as CSANTGGYGNSP. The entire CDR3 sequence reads CSANTGGYGNSPLHF.

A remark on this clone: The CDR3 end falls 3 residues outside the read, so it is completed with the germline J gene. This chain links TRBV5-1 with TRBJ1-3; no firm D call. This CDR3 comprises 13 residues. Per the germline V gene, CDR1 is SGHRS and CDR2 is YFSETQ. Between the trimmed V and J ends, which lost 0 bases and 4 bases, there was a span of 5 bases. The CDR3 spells CASSLVGGNTIYF. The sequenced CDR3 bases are TGCGCCAGCAGCTTGGTAGGGGGAAACACC. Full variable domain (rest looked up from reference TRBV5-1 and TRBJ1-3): KAGVTQTPRYLIKTRGQQVTLSCSPISGHRSVSWYQQTPGQGLQFLFEYFSETQRNKGNFPGRFSGRQFSNSRSEMNVSTLELGDSALYLCASSLVGGNTIYFGEGSWLTVV.

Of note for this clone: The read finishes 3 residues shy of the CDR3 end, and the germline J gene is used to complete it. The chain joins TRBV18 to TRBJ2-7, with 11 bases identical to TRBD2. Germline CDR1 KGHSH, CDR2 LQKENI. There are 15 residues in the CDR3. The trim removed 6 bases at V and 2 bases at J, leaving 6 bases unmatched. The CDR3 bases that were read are TGTGCCAGCTCCCCTACTAGCGGGGGTACCTACGAG. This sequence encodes CASSPTSGGTYE. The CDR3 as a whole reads CASSPTSGGTYEQYF.

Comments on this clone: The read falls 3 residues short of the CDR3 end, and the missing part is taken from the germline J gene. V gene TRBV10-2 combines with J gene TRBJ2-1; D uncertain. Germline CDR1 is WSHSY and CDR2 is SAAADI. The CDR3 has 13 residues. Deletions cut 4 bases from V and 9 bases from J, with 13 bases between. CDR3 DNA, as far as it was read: TGCGCCAGCAGTGGGCATAGCTATCGTGAG. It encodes CASSGHSYRE. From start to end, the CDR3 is CASSGHSYREQFF.

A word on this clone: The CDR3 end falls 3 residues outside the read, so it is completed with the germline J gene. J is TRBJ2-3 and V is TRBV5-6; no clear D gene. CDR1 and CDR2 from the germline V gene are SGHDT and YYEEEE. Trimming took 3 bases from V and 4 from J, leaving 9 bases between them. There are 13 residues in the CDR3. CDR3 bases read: TGTGCCAGCAGCTCGAAGGGTTCAGATACG. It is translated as CASSSKGSDT. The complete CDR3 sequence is CASSSKGSDTQYF.

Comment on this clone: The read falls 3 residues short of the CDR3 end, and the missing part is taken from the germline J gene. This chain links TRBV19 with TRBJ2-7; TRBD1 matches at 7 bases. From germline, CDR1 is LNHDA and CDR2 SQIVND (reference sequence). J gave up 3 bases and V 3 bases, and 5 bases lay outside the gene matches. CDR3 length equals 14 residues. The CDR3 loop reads CASSMSGGYYEQYF. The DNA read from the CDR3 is TGTGCCAGTAGTATGTCAGGGGGTTACTACGAG.

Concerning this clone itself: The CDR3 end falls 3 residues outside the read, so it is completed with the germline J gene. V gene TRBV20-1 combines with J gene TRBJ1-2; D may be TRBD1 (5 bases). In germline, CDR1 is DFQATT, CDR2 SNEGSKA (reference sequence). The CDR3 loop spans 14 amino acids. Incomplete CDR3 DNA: TGCAGTGCTTCTAGCGGGGGTGACACAGATACC. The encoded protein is CSASSGGDTDT. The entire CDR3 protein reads CSASSGGDTDTYTF.

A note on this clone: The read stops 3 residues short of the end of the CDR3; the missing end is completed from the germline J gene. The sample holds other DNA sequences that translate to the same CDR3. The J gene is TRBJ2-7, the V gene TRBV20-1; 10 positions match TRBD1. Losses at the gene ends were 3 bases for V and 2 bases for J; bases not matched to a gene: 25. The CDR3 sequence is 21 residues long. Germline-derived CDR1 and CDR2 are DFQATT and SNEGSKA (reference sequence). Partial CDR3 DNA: TGCAGTGCTAGCACAAACGTTCGGGACAGGGGATCGAGCTTGGTTACCTACGAG. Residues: CSASTNVRDRGSSLVTYE. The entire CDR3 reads CSASTNVRDRGSSLVTYEQYF.

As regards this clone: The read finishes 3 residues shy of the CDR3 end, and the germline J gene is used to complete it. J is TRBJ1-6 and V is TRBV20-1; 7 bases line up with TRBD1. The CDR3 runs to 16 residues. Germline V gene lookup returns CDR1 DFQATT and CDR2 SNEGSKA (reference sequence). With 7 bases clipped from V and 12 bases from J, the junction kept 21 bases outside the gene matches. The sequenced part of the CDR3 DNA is TGCAGTGTTAGGCAGTCGCAGGGGGGCTCTAGTTTACCC. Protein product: CSVRQSQGGSSLP. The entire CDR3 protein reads CSVRQSQGGSSLPLHF.

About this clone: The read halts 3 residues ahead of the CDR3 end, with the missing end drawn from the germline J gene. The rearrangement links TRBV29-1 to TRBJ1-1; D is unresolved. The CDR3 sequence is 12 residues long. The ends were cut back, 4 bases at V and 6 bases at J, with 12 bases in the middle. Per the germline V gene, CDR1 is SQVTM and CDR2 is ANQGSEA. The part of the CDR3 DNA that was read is TGCAGCGTTGTCGAAACTCTGTCTGAA. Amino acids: CSVVETLSE. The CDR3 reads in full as CSVVETLSEAFF. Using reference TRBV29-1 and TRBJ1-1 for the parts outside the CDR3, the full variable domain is SAVISQKPSRDICQRGTSLTIQCQVDSQVTMMFWYRQQPGQSLTLIATANQGSEATYESGFVIDKFPISRPNLTFSTLTVSNMSPEDSSIYLCSVVETLSEAFFGQGTRLTVV.

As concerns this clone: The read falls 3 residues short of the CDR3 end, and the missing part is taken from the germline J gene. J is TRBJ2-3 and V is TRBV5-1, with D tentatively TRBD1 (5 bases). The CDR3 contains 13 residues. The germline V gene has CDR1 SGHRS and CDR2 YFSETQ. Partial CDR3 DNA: TGCGCCAGCAGGTTAGGGGCCCAGGAGACG. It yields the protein CASRLGAQET. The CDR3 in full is CASRLGAQETQYF. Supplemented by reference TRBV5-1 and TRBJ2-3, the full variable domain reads KAGVTQTPRYLIKTRGQQVTLSCSPISGHRSVSWYQQTPGQGLQFLFEYFSETQRNKGNFPGRFSGRQFSNSRSEMNVSTLELGDSALYLCASRLGAQETQYFGPGTRLTVL.

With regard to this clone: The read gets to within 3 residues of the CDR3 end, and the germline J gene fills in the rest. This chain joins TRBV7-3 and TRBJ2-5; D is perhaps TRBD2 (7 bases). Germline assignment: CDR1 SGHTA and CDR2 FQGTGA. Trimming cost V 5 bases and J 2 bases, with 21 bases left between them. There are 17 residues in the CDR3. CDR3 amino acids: CASSPGRGGSIQETQYF. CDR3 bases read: TGTGCCAGCAGCCCCGGCAGGGGAGGGTCCATACAAGAGACC.

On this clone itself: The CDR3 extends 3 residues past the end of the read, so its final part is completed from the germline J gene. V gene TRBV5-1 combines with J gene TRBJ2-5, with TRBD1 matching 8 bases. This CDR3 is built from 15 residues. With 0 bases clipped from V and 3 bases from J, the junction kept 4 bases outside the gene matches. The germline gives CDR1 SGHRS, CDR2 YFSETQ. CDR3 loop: CASSLVQGAKETQYF. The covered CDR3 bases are TGCGCCAGCAGCTTGGTTCAGGGGGCGAAAGAGACC.

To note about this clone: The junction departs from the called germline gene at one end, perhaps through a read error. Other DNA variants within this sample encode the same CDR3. CDR3 loop: CASSLRGTGNTIYF. The covered CDR3 bases are TGTGCCAGCAGCCTTCGGGGGACTGGAAACACT. The chain joins TRBV7-2 to TRBJ1-3; maybe TRBD1 (5 bases). The read is 3 residues too short to cover the CDR3 end, so that end is filled in from the germline J gene. Germline-derived CDR1 and CDR2 are SGHTA and FQGNSA. The CDR3 has 14 amino acids.